This T cell receptor (beta chain) was recovered during a study of blood T cell repertoires in COVID-19. The wider study: Whether acute or convalescent, the COVID-19 samples came from the United States, Italy and Spain. In each case, the material was cDNA or gDNA derived from T cells, B-cell-depleted T cells, or PBMCs.

The CDR3 loop spans 14 amino acids. Trimming took 5 bases from V and 1 from J, leaving 11 bases between them. Per germline, CDR1 SGHTA and CDR2 FQGNSA. TCRdb keeps only in-frame clones here, not all; method: immunoSEQ multiplex PCR. The sample yields over 250,000 clones, under 90% seen once. This chain links TRBV7-2 with TRBJ1-2; D is possibly TRBD1 (6 bases). The sequence was collected from a man between 50 and 59 years old with acute or convalescent COVID-19. Sequenced input: peripheral blood. CDR3 region: CASSPPDSNYGYTF. The DNA for the CDR3 is TGTGCCAGCAGCCCCCCGGACAGTAACTATGGCTACACCTTC.